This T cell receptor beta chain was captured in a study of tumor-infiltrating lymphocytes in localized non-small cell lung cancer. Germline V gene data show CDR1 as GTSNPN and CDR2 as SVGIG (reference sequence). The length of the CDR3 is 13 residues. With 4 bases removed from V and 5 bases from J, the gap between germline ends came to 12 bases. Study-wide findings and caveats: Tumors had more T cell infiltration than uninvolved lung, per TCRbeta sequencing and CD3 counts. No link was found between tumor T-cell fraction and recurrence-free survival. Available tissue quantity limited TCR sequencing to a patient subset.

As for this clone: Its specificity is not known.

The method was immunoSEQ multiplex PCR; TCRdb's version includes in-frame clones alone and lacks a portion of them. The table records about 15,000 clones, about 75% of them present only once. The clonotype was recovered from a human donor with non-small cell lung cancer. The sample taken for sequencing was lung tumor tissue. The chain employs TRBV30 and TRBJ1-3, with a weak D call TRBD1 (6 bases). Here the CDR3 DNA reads TGTGCCTGGAATAGGGGGGAGAGAAACACCATATATTTT. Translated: CAWNRGERNTIYF.